A few counts support the clone carrying this T cell receptor (beta chain). Its antigen is not known. This sample is drawn from a study of T cells in localized non-small cell lung cancer. Whole-study findings and limits: Longer survival (overall) was linked to higher T cell density in blood. Analysis by sequencing included only one tumor region, so heterogeneity remains possible. Uninvolved adjacent lung had higher T cell clonality than tumor and all other tissues. Appearances in adjacent lung were noted for a median 57 of the top 100 tumor clones.

The CDR3 totals 14 residues. Using immunoSEQ multiplex PCR, the repertoire was profiled, and TCRdb retains in-frame clones only, with some absent. The table records around 2,600 clones, around a quarter of them present only once. This clonotype was sampled from a male donor aged 60 or older with stage II squamous cell lung carcinoma. The rearrangement uses TRBV7-5 and TRBJ2-7; the table gives TRBD2 as D, unverified against the DNA. TRBV7-5 is given as a pseudogene. Specimen: lung tumor tissue, collected before any cancer treatment. The CDR3 loop reads CASSWSGSPYEQYF. DNA of the CDR3: TGTGCCAGCAGCTGGAGCGGGAGCCCCTACGAGCAGTACTTC.